This TCR beta chain originates from a study of T cell responses to AZD1222 COVID-19 vaccine. Study-wide results and caveats: Regions 160-218 and 743-854 held dominance among vaccine-associated CD4 TCRs, which spanned spike. The sample set comprised mostly white British donors with more females, and clonal diversity was possibly underestimated.

The method was immunoSEQ multiplex PCR; TCRdb's version includes in-frame clones alone and lacks a portion of them. The table has some 150,000 clones, more than 80% seen once. In this sample, this clone turned up once. Its antigen is unidentified. The germline CDR1 and CDR2 sequences are SGHRS and YFSETQ. The CDR3 length is 16 residues. Losses at the gene ends were 3 bases for V and 6 bases for J; bases not matched to a gene: 8. The sample was peripheral blood, taken 28 days after the second AZD1222 dose. This rearrangement joins TRBV5-1 to TRBJ1-5; 11 bases agree with TRBD1. This TCR derives from an adult who received the AZD1222 COVID-19 vaccine. The DNA for the CDR3 is TGCGCCAGCAGCTGCTCCGGGACAGGGGGGGGTCAGCCCCAGCATTTT. This codes for CASSCSGTGGGQPQHF.